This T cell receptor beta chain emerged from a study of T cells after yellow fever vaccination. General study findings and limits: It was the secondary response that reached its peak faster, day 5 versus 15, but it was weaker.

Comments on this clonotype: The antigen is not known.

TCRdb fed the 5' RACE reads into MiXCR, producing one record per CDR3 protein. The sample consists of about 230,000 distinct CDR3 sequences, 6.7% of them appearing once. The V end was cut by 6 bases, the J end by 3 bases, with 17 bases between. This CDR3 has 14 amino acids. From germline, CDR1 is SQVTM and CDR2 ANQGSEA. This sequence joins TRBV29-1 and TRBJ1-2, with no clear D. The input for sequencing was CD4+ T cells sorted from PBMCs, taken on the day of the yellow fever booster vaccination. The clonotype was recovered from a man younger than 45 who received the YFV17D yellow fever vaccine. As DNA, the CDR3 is TGCAGCGTCGTCGTCCCGGGGAGGGACTATGGCTACACCTTC. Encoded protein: CSVVVPGRDYGYTF.